One sample yielded the 14 T cell receptor beta chains listed below, sequenced in a study of blood T cell repertoires in COVID-19. Assay used: immunoSEQ multiplex PCR; TCRdb lists only in-frame clones, some missing. The data contain about 440,000 clones, around 89% of them singletons. Sample: peripheral blood. The receptor source for this set is a woman aged 25 to 39 with acute or convalescent COVID-19.

This chain links TRBV7-9 with TRBJ1-6; perhaps TRBD1 as D (6 bases). Looked up from germline, CDR1 is SEHNR and CDR2 is FQNEAQ (reference sequence). The CDR3 loop spans 15 amino acids. V lost 5 bases and J lost 9, with 17 bases in between. The CDR3 loop reads CASSTQTGGGSPLHF. The CDR3 region has the DNA TGTGCCAGCAGCACCCAGACAGGCGGTGGTTCACCCCTCCACTTT. Drawing the rest from reference TRBV7-9 and TRBJ1-6, the complete variable domain is DTGVSQNPRHKITKRGQNVTFRCDPISEHNRLYWYRQTLGQGPEFLTYFQNEAQLEKSRLLSDRFSAERPKGSFSTLEIQRTEQGDSAMYLCASSTQTGGGSPLHFGNGTRLTVT.

This sequence joins TRBV11-2 and TRBJ2-1; 11 bases align to TRBD2. The CDR3 runs 15 residues. The J segment lost 5 bases and the V segment lost 5 bases, leaving 5 bases of the junction unmatched. From germline, CDR1 is SGHAT and CDR2 FQNNGV. The DNA of the CDR3 is TGTGCCAGCAGCCCCCTAGCGGGGGGCCACAATGAGCAGTTCTTC. Translating gives CASSPLAGGHNEQFF.

The V and J genes are TRBV12-3 or TRBV12-4 and TRBJ2-7; a possible D gene is TRBD1 (5 bases). Trimming took 6 bases from V and 1 from J, leaving 10 bases between them. CDR3 length: 13 amino acids. The CDR3, as DNA: TGTGCCAGCAGAACAGACAGATCCTACGAGCAGTACTTC. Residues: CASRTDRSYEQYF.

The CDR3 coding sequence is TGTGCCAGCAGTGGGAGTGAGGGGGCCCATTACAATGAGCAGTTCTTC. Translating it yields CASSGSEGAHYNEQFF. The chain links TRBV6-2 or TRBV6-3 to TRBJ2-1; the match to TRBD1 covers 7 bases. V was pared by 5 bases and J by 4 bases, with 11 bases of the junction left unmatched. CDR3 size: 16 residues. CDR1 is MNHEY and CDR2 is SVGEGT in the germline V gene.

The chain couples TRBV7-8 to TRBJ1-2; D may be TRBD1 (5 bases). The CDR3 consists of 16 residues. Germline CDR1 reads SGHVS; CDR2 reads FQNEAQ. With 2 bases removed from V and 10 bases from J, the gap between germline ends came to 23 bases. This chain's CDR3 is CASSLSLRVRDHLYTF. In nucleotides, the CDR3 is TGTGCCAGCAGCTTAAGTCTTCGGGTCAGGGATCATCTCTACACCTTC.

CDR3 loop: CASSSDRPLSYNEQFF. CDR3 nucleotides: TGTGCCAGCAGCTCGGACAGGCCCCTCTCCTACAATGAGCAGTTCTTC. The gene calls are TRBV11-2 and TRBJ2-1; TRBD1 aligns across 7 bases. Germline V gives CDR1 SGHAT, CDR2 FQNNGV. The CDR3 totals 16 residues. With 4 bases clipped from V and 0 bases from J, the junction kept 6 bases outside the gene matches.

This chain links TRBV7-9 with TRBJ1-2; weak D call: TRBD1 (6 bases). Germline V CDR1 and CDR2: SEHNR, FQNEAQ (reference sequence). The CDR3 has 13 amino acids. Trimming cost V 0 bases and J 5 bases, with 7 bases left between them. CDR3 in amino acids: CASSLAGQYGYTF. The CDR3, as DNA: TGTGCCAGCAGCTTAGCAGGACAGTATGGCTACACCTTC.

The chain carries TRBV29-1 and TRBJ1-3; 9 nucleotides align to TRBD1. The germline V gene encodes CDR1 SQVTM and CDR2 ANQGSEA. The V and J ends lost 7 bases and 4 bases, in that order; junction bases with no gene match: 5. The CDR3 totals 13 residues. In DNA, the CDR3 is TGCAGCGCAAGACAGGGGGGAGGAAACACCATATATTTT. Translation gives CSARQGGGNTIYF. The full variable domain, rest sourced from reference TRBV29-1 and TRBJ1-3, is SAVISQKPSRDICQRGTSLTIQCQVDSQVTMMFWYRQQPGQSLTLIATANQGSEATYESGFVIDKFPISRPNLTFSTLTVSNMSPEDSSIYLCSARQGGGNTIYFGEGSWLTVV.

The chain recombines TRBV29-1 with TRBJ1-2; D is ambiguous. The CDR3 covers 11 residues. V was shortened by 5 bases and J by 8 bases, with 12 bases between the two germline ends. The germline V gene encodes CDR1 SQVTM and CDR2 ANQGSEA. DNA for the CDR3: TGCAGCGTTTTCGAGGCCGAAGGCTACACCTTC. The encoded protein is CSVFEAEGYTF.

The rearrangement uses TRBV28 and TRBJ2-3; 8 bases align to TRBD2. V lost 5 bases and J lost 4; bases outside the gene matches: 8. Germline values: CDR1 MDHEN, CDR2 SYDVKM. This CDR3 region has 15 residues. CDR3 coding DNA: TGTGCCAGCAGTCCTCGGGGGGGCCCCGCAGATACGCAGTATTTT. Its translation is CASSPRGGPADTQYF.

The chain has TRBV7-3 and TRBJ2-3; D is perhaps TRBD2 (7 bases). Trimming stripped 4 bases from V and 0 bases from J, with 11 bases between. This CDR3 region has 15 residues. Germline CDR1 reads SGHTA; CDR2 reads FQGTGA. The CDR3 loop reads CASSSAGASTDTQYF. As DNA, the CDR3 is TGTGCCAGCAGCTCTGCGGGGGCTAGCACAGATACGCAGTATTTT.

This clone was picked up one time. V is TRBV24-1 and J is TRBJ2-5; D is undetermined. The CDR3 spans 20 residues. The V gene lost 0 bases and the J gene lost 5 bases, with 27 bases spanning the gap. Germline V gives CDR1 KGHDR, CDR2 SFDVKD. This CDR3 reads CATSDLQVQTGTSVAETQYF. The CDR3 nucleotides are TGTGCCACCAGTGATTTGCAAGTTCAGACTGGTACGAGCGTCGCGGAGACCCAGTACTTC.

This clone appeared a single time. The V call is TRBV13, the J call TRBJ2-1; tentatively, D is TRBD2 (5 bases). CDR1 and CDR2 (germline): PRHDT, FYEKMQ (reference sequence). The V gene lost 0 bases and the J gene lost 10 bases, with 10 bases spanning the gap. The CDR3 runs to 13 residues. The CDR3 DNA reads as TGTGCCAGCAGCTTAGGCCTGAGGGAAGAGCAGTTCTTC. This codes for CASSLGLREEQFF.

V is TRBV6-5 and J is TRBJ2-7; D is unclear. V was shortened by 2 bases and J by 1 base, with 12 bases between the two germline ends. Germline CDR1 reads MNHEY; CDR2 reads SVGAGI. This CDR3 is built from 15 residues. The CDR3 is CASSYRGTWSYEQYF. CDR3 coding DNA: TGTGCCAGCAGTTACCGTGGCACGTGGTCCTACGAGCAGTACTTC.